This T cell receptor (beta chain) was recovered during a study of CD8 T cells in ankylosing spondylitis. TCRdb itself ran the 5' RACE reads through MiXCR, one entry per CDR3 protein. Among some 140,000 distinct CDR3 sequences listed, 7% to 8% were seen once. With 3 bases removed from V and 4 bases from J, the gap between germline ends came to 9 bases. CDR3 size: 12 residues. Germline loops: CDR1 SQVTM, CDR2 ANQGSEA. At least ten counts were recorded for this clonotype. The receptor was isolated from a female donor with ankylosing spondylitis or in good health (not recorded which). The sample comprised blood, either unsorted or a sorted T cell fraction (not recorded which). The rearrangement joins TRBV29-1 to TRBJ1-2; D gene unclear. The CDR3 here is CSVDQAGYGYTF. CDR3 bases: TGCAGCGTTGACCAAGCGGGCTATGGCTACACCTTC. The entire variable domain, with the rest obtained from reference TRBV29-1 and TRBJ1-2, is as follows: SAVISQKPSRDICQRGTSLTIQCQVDSQVTMMFWYRQQPGQSLTLIATANQGSEATYESGFVIDKFPISRPNLTFSTLTVSNMSPEDSSIYLCSVDQAGYGYTFGSGTRLTVV.